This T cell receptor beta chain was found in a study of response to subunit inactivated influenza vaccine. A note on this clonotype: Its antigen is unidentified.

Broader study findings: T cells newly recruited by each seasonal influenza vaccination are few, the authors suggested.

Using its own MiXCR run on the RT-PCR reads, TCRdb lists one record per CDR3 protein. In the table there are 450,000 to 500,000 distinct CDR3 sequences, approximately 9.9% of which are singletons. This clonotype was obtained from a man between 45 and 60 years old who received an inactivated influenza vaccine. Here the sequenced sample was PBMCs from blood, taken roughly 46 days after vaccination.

CDR3 amino acids: CASSISPDYNSPLHF. As DNA, the CDR3 is TGTGCCAGCAGCATTTCGCCGGACTATAATTCACCCCTCCACTTT. The J gene is TRBJ1-6, the V gene TRBV7-9, with no clear D. V gave up 5 bases and J gave up 3 bases, with 11 bases separating them. The CDR3 runs 15 residues. Germline CDR1 and CDR2: SEHNR and FQNEAQ (reference sequence).